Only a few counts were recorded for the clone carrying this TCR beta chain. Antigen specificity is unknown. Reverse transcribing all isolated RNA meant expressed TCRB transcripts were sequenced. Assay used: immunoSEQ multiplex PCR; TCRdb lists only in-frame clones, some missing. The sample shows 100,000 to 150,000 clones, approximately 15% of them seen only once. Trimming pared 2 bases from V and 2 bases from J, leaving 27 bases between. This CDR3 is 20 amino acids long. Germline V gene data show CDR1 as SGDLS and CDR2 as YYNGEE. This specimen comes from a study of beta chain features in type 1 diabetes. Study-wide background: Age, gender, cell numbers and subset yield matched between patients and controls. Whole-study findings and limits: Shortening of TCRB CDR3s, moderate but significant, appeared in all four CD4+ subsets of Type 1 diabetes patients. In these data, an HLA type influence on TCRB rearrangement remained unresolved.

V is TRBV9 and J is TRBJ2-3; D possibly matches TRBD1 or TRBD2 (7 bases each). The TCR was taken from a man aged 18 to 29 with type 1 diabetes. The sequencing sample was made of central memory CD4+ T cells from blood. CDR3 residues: CASSVRTGPTSRRYTDTQYF. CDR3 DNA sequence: TGTGCCAGCAGCGTGCGGACAGGACCGACTAGCCGGAGGTACACAGATACGCAGTATTTT. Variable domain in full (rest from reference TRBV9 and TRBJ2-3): DSGVTQTPKHLITATGQRVTLRCSPRSGDLSVYWYQQSLDQGLQFLIQYYNGEERAKGNILERFSAQQFPDLHSELNLSSLELGDSALYFCASSVRTGPTSRRYTDTQYFGPGTRLTVL.